These T cell receptor beta chains were read from a single sample in a study of metastatic and nonmetastatic thyroid tumors. TCRdb called clones again from the PCR reads with MiXCR. The sample lists around 10,000 clones, nearly 30% occurring once. The sample was tumor tissue. The receptors here all came from a female donor with papillary thyroid cancer or a benign thyroid nodule (not recorded which). Some clones in this sample may be carry-over from other donors' samples. The CDR3 runs from the conserved cysteine through the conserved F or W. D genes are given only for firm matches. Rows may omit the clone size; those that give it use once, few, many or a size class.

v_call: TRBV12-3/TRBV12-4; d_call: .; j_call: TRBJ2-5; clone_size: .; cdr3_nt: TGTGCCAGCAGTTTTAGCCCCAGCCGACGGGTAGCTGAATACCAAGAGACCCAGTACTTC; cdr3_aa: CASSFSPSRRVAEYQETQYF
v_call: TRBV20-1; d_call: .; j_call: TRBJ2-7; clone_size: .; cdr3_nt: TGCAGTGCTAGAGGGCAGGCGTACGAGCAGTACTTC; cdr3_aa: CSARGQAYEQYF
v_call: TRBV11-2; d_call: .; j_call: TRBJ2-7; clone_size: medium-sized; cdr3_nt: TGTGCCAGCAGCTTCACTAGTCTCCACGAGCAGTACTTC; cdr3_aa: CASSFTSLHEQYF
v_call: TRBV3-1; d_call: TRBD1; j_call: TRBJ2-2; clone_size: many; cdr3_nt: TGTGCCAGCAGCCTCTATTCGGACAGGGCGGGAAGTGGCACCGGGGAGCTGTTTTTT; cdr3_aa: CASSLYSDRAGSGTGELFF
v_call: TRBV20-1; d_call: .; j_call: TRBJ2-7; clone_size: .; cdr3_nt: TGCAGTACTGTTGGGCTGGGAGTCGGTTACGAGCAGTACTTC; cdr3_aa: CSTVGLGVGYEQYF
v_call: TRBV7-3; d_call: .; j_call: TRBJ1-5; clone_size: .; cdr3_nt: TGTGCCAGCAGCACACAGGGAGGGCAGCCCCAGCATTTT; cdr3_aa: CASSTQGGQPQHF
v_call: TRBV9; d_call: TRBD1; j_call: TRBJ2-6; clone_size: .; cdr3_nt: TGTGCCAGCAGCTTCGCCGGGACAGGGGGACCTGGGGCCAACGTCCTGACTTTC; cdr3_aa: CASSFAGTGGPGANVLTF
v_call: TRBV3-1; d_call: TRBD2; j_call: TRBJ2-3; clone_size: .; cdr3_nt: TGTGCCAGCAGCCCCCGGGACTACACAGATACGCAGTATTTT; cdr3_aa: CASSPRDYTDTQYF
v_call: TRBV7-3; d_call: .; j_call: TRBJ2-7; clone_size: .; cdr3_nt: TGTGCCAGCAGCCTGACTGGGGGCGAGCAGTACTTC; cdr3_aa: CASSLTGGEQYF
v_call: TRBV3-1; d_call: TRBD2; j_call: TRBJ2-7; clone_size: once; cdr3_nt: TGTGCCAGCAGCCAAGTTGCGGGGGGGGCCTACGAGCAGTACTTC; cdr3_aa: CASSQVAGGAYEQYF
v_call: TRBV7-3; d_call: TRBD2; j_call: TRBJ2-1; clone_size: .; cdr3_nt: TGTGCCAGCGGAAACGGGGGGGCCATTAATGAGCAGTTCTTC; cdr3_aa: CASGNGGAINEQFF
v_call: TRBV12-3/TRBV12-4; d_call: .; j_call: TRBJ1-2; clone_size: .; cdr3_nt: TGTGCCAGCAGTTATAGGGCAGGTTTGGGCTACACCTTC; cdr3_aa: CASSYRAGLGYTF
v_call: TRBV18; d_call: .; j_call: TRBJ1-1; clone_size: once; cdr3_nt: TGTGCCAGCTCATACCGACCAGGTAGAGGGAACACTGAAGCTTTCTTT; cdr3_aa: CASSYRPGRGNTEAFF
v_call: TRBV6-1; d_call: .; j_call: TRBJ2-1; clone_size: few; cdr3_nt: TGTGCCAGCAGGAATACAGGGACCTGGAATGAGCAGTTCTTC; cdr3_aa: CASRNTGTWNEQFF
v_call: TRBV20-1; d_call: .; j_call: TRBJ2-7; clone_size: few; cdr3_nt: TGCAGTGCTAGAGTGTACGGAGACAGAGAATACGAGCAGTACTTC; cdr3_aa: CSARVYGDREYEQYF
v_call: TRBV6-6; d_call: TRBD2; j_call: TRBJ2-3; clone_size: many; cdr3_nt: TGTGCCAGCAGCCCCGGGACTAGGGGGATCGGCACAGATACGCAGTATTTT; cdr3_aa: CASSPGTRGIGTDTQYF
v_call: TRBV7-2; d_call: .; j_call: TRBJ2-5; clone_size: medium-sized; cdr3_nt: TGTGCCAGCAGCTCCCGTACCGGGACAACTCAAGAGACCCAGTACTTC; cdr3_aa: CASSSRTGTTQETQYF
v_call: TRBV7-2; d_call: .; j_call: TRBJ2-2; clone_size: .; cdr3_nt: TGTGCCAGCAGCTTAGCCCCGGGGACCGGGGAGCTGTTTTTT; cdr3_aa: CASSLAPGTGELFF
v_call: TRBV6-1; d_call: TRBD2; j_call: TRBJ2-1; clone_size: few; cdr3_nt: TGTGCCAGCAGTGGGACTAGCGGGGGGCCCGATGAGCAGTTCTTC; cdr3_aa: CASSGTSGGPDEQFF
v_call: TRBV20-1; d_call: TRBD2; j_call: TRBJ2-7; clone_size: .; cdr3_nt: TGCAGTGCTAGAAGTAGGGCTAGCGGGCCTCTCTCCTACGAGCAGTACTTC; cdr3_aa: CSARSRASGPLSYEQYF
v_call: TRBV5-1; d_call: .; j_call: TRBJ1-2; clone_size: few; cdr3_nt: TGCGCCAGCAGCCCACAAAGGCTAACAGGTTTTTTAGGCTACACCTTC; cdr3_aa: CASSPQRLTGFLGYTF
v_call: TRBV20-1; d_call: TRBD1; j_call: TRBJ2-7; clone_size: .; cdr3_nt: TGCAGTGCTAGACAAGGGACAGGGGTTAACGAGCAGTACTTC; cdr3_aa: CSARQGTGVNEQYF
v_call: TRBV7-6; d_call: TRBD2; j_call: TRBJ2-7; clone_size: .; cdr3_nt: TGTGCCAGCAGCTTAGTAGCGGGGGCCCTCGACGAGCAGTACTTC; cdr3_aa: CASSLVAGALDEQYF
v_call: TRBV7-9; d_call: .; j_call: TRBJ1-2; clone_size: .; cdr3_nt: TGTGCCAGCAGTACAGCGTATGGCTACACCTTC; cdr3_aa: CASSTAYGYTF
v_call: TRBV13; d_call: TRBD1; j_call: TRBJ1-3; clone_size: .; cdr3_nt: TGTGCCAGCAGCTTAAGGGGGCGCGGAAACACCATATATTTT; cdr3_aa: CASSLRGRGNTIYF
v_call: TRBV6-2/TRBV6-3; d_call: .; j_call: TRBJ2-7; clone_size: medium-sized; cdr3_nt: TGTGCCAGCAGGGTCAAGGGACGCCGATCCTACGAGCAGTACTTC; cdr3_aa: CASRVKGRRSYEQYF
v_call: TRBV20-1; d_call: .; j_call: TRBJ1-6; clone_size: few; cdr3_nt: TGCAGTGCCGGTATGACCAATTCACCCCTCCACTTT; cdr3_aa: CSAGMTNSPLHF
v_call: TRBV6-1; d_call: .; j_call: TRBJ1-2; clone_size: .; cdr3_nt: TGTGCAAATACCCCAGGGGCCGGCTACACCTTC; cdr3_aa: CANTPGAGYTF
v_call: TRBV6-2/TRBV6-3; d_call: .; j_call: TRBJ1-6; clone_size: few; cdr3_nt: TGTGCCAGCACGGGGGTCGGGCAGGGGAAGTCCTCTTCCTATAATTCACCCCTCCACTTT; cdr3_aa: CASTGVGQGKSSSYNSPLHF